The 18 T cell receptor beta chains below come from one sample, sequenced in a study of T cells after yellow fever vaccination. TCRdb reprocessed the 5' RACE reads with MiXCR, giving one entry per CDR3 protein. This sample has around 610,000 distinct CDR3 sequences, with roughly 13% found just once. Sequencing used PBMCs, obtained on the day of the yellow fever booster vaccination. All receptors come from a man aged 30 to 45 who received the YFV17D yellow fever vaccine.

This clonotype was recorded a few times. The chain links TRBV9 to TRBJ2-1, with 9 bases aligning to TRBD2. CDR3 length equals 16 residues. The ends lost 3 bases at V and 7 bases at J; junction bases unmatched: 11. Per the germline V gene, CDR1 is SGDLS and CDR2 is YYNGEE. This CDR3 reads CASSEGPVAGVNEQFF. DNA of the CDR3: TGTGCCAGCAGCGAAGGGCCGGTAGCGGGAGTGAATGAGCAGTTCTTC. Using reference TRBV9 and TRBJ2-1 for the parts outside the CDR3, the full variable domain is DSGVTQTPKHLITATGQRVTLRCSPRSGDLSVYWYQQSLDQGLQFLIQYYNGEERAKGNILERFSAQQFPDLHSELNLSSLELGDSALYFCASSEGPVAGVNEQFFGPGTRLTVL.

The chain joins TRBV7-9 to TRBJ2-5; 8 bases are a match to TRBD2. The CDR3 consists of 14 residues. Germline CDR1 SEHNR, CDR2 FQNEAQ (reference sequence). Trimming cost V 4 bases and J 3 bases; bases outside gene matches: 4. This CDR3 is CASSSRAGEETQYF. CDR3 in DNA: TGTGCCAGCAGCTCCCGAGCGGGAGAAGAGACCCAGTACTTC.

The chain is built from TRBV24-1 and TRBJ2-1; maybe TRBD1 (6 bases). This CDR3 region has 14 residues. Trimming pared 0 bases from V and 8 bases from J, leaving 10 bases between. Germline CDR1 is KGHDR and CDR2 is SFDVKD. This CDR3 is CATSDLLGADEQFF. The CDR3 region has the DNA TGTGCCACCAGTGATTTGCTGGGGGCCGATGAGCAGTTCTTC.

This clonotype has a handful of counts. This chain joins TRBV18 and TRBJ2-7, with 7 bases fitting TRBD1. The V and J ends lost 3 bases and 1 base, in that order; junction bases with no gene match: 3. The CDR3 spans 14 residues. The germline V gene encodes CDR1 KGHSH and CDR2 LQKENI. CDR3: CASSPTDRSYEQYF. The CDR3 bases are TGTGCCAGCTCACCGACGGACAGGTCCTACGAGCAGTACTTC.

This clonotype was seen a handful of times. The chain recombines TRBV5-6 with TRBJ1-2; 7 positions agree with TRBD1. Germline V gives CDR1 SGHDT, CDR2 YYEEEE. The CDR3 extends over 13 amino acids. Germline trimming cut 2 bases from V and 6 bases from J; bases unmatched to any gene: 4. As DNA, the CDR3 is TGTGCCAGCAGCTTAACAGGGGACGATGGCTACACCTTC. This gives the protein CASSLTGDDGYTF. Looking up the rest from reference TRBV5-6 and TRBJ1-2 gives the full variable domain: DAGVTQSPTHLIKTRGQQVTLRCSPKSGHDTVSWYQQALGQGPQFIFQYYEEEERQRGNFPDRFSGHQFPNYSSELNVNALLLGDSALYLCASSLTGDDGYTFGSGTRLTVV.

The rearrangement links TRBV7-9 to TRBJ1-5; D unclear. Germline CDR1 SEHNR, CDR2 FQNEAQ (reference sequence). The CDR3 is made up of 14 amino acids. Trimming took 5 bases from V and 2 from J, leaving 10 bases between them. This CDR3 reads CASSLDNRNQPQHF. CDR3 nucleotides: TGTGCCAGCAGCCTTGACAATCGCAATCAGCCCCAGCATTTT. Combining the CDR3 with reference TRBV7-9 and TRBJ1-5 gives the whole variable domain DTGVSQNPRHKITKRGQNVTFRCDPISEHNRLYWYRQTLGQGPEFLTYFQNEAQLEKSRLLSDRFSAERPKGSFSTLEIQRTEQGDSAMYLCASSLDNRNQPQHFGDGTRLSIL.

The rearrangement links TRBV11-1 to TRBJ2-1, with 11 positions matching TRBD2. J was trimmed by 5 bases and V by 0 bases; bases with no gene match: 3. CDR3 length: 16 residues. In germline, CDR1 is SGHAT, CDR2 FQDESV (reference sequence). Here the CDR3 DNA reads TGTGCCAGCAGCTTAGCGCAACTAGCGGGAGACAATGAGCAGTTCTTC. Amino acid sequence: CASSLAQLAGDNEQFF. Full variable domain (missing parts from reference TRBV11-1 and TRBJ2-1): EAEVAQSPRYKITEKSQAVAFWCDPISGHATLYWYRQILGQGPELLVQFQDESVVDDSQLPKDRFSAERLKGVDSTLKIQPAELGDSAMYLCASSLAQLAGDNEQFFGPGTRLTVL.

The V and J genes are TRBV3-1 and TRBJ2-7; D is unresolved. The germline gives CDR1 LGHDT, CDR2 YNNKEL (reference sequence). This CDR3 has 13 residues. Trimming took 1 base from V and 0 from J, leaving 4 bases between them. CDR3 in DNA: TGTGCCAGCAGCCAAGCCGTCTCCTACGAGCAGTACTTC. Translated, it gives CASSQAVSYEQYF.

The V call is TRBV7-2, the J call TRBJ1-2, with 7 bases fitting TRBD1. V trimming: 5 bases; J trimming: 7 bases; junction bases outside the gene matches: 13. Germline CDR1 SGHTA, CDR2 FQGNSA. The CDR3 has 15 amino acids. The DNA for the CDR3 is TGTGCCAGCAGCAGTCGACAGGGATCTTGGGGTGGCTACACCTTC. As protein: CASSSRQGSWGGYTF.

In its sample, this clonotype was seen a few times. This sequence joins TRBV29-1 and TRBJ2-5; TRBD1 aligns across 8 bases. Germline V gene sequence: CDR1 SQVTM, CDR2 ANQGSEA. This CDR3 has 14 residues. The ends lost 4 bases at V and 2 bases at J; junction bases unmatched: 6. This CDR3 is CSVGQGSRQETQYF. CDR3 nucleotide sequence: TGCAGCGTTGGACAGGGGTCGAGGCAAGAGACCCAGTACTTC.

CDR3 amino acids: CSASGTLSYEQYF. Written as DNA, the CDR3 is TGCAGTGCTAGCGGGACCCTGTCCTACGAGCAGTACTTC. V usage is TRBV20-1 and J usage is TRBJ2-7; either TRBD1 or TRBD2 may supply D (5 bases each). CDR1 DFQATT and CDR2 SNEGSKA come from the germline V gene (reference sequence). Deletions cut 3 bases from V and 1 base from J, with 10 bases between. The CDR3 runs to 13 residues.

This clonotype was picked up a small number of times. DNA for the CDR3: TGCGCCAGCAGTGCGGGAGGTACTGACAATGAGCAGTTCTTC. It yields the protein CASSAGGTDNEQFF. The chain couples TRBV5-1 to TRBJ2-1, with 8 bases lining up with TRBD2. Per the germline V gene, CDR1 is SGHRS and CDR2 is YFSETQ. CDR3 length: 14 amino acids. The V and J ends lost 5 bases and 5 bases, in that order; junction bases with no gene match: 6.

This clonotype was seen more than once but under ten times. V usage is TRBV3-1 and J usage is TRBJ2-7; 9 bases fit TRBD2. Germline values: CDR1 LGHDT, CDR2 YNNKEL (reference sequence). With V trimmed by 3 bases and J by 3 bases, 6 bases remained unmatched. The CDR3 extends over 15 amino acids. CDR3 bases: TGTGCCAGCAGCCATCTTAGCGGGAGAGGCTACGAGCAGTACTTC. Translation: CASSHLSGRGYEQYF.

This clonotype was seen only a few times. The gene calls are TRBV6-1 and TRBJ2-1, with D tentatively TRBD1 or TRBD2 (6 bases each). V was cut by 6 bases and J by 9 bases, with 15 bases left in between. The CDR3 is made up of 13 amino acids. Germline V gives CDR1 MNHNS, CDR2 SASEGT. DNA of the CDR3: TGTGCCAGCAGAACTACCGGAGGGGGTGAGCAGTTCTTC. The encoded protein is CASRTTGGGEQFF.

The chain links TRBV18 to TRBJ2-7; 8 nucleotides line up with TRBD2. The CDR3 runs to 15 residues. V was pared by 5 bases and J by 3 bases, with 9 bases of the junction left unmatched. From germline, CDR1 is KGHSH and CDR2 LQKENI. This chain's CDR3 is CASSKTAGENYEQYF. CDR3 DNA sequence: TGTGCCAGCTCAAAGACAGCGGGAGAGAACTACGAGCAGTACTTC.

The genes are TRBV3-1 and TRBJ2-2; D is unclear. This CDR3 has 15 residues. Trimming left V 2 bases short and J 5 bases short, with 12 bases between. Germline CDR1 LGHDT, CDR2 YNNKEL (reference sequence). Written as DNA, the CDR3 is TGTGCCAGCAGCCAAAACTCAGCTGCTACCGGGGAGCTGTTTTTT. Translated, it gives CASSQNSAATGELFF.

This chain links TRBV7-2 with TRBJ1-1, with TRBD1 as a possible D gene (5 bases). CDR1 is SGHTA, CDR2 FQGNSA, per germline. CDR3 length: 15 residues. Trimming cost V 4 bases and J 1 base, with 13 bases left between them. The CDR3 loop is CASSSGRTGNTEAFF. The DNA for the CDR3 is TGTGCCAGCAGCTCGGGACGTACGGGGAACACTGAAGCTTTCTTT.

This clonotype was seen a handful of times. V gene TRBV18 combines with J gene TRBJ2-3, with no clear D. Per the germline V gene, CDR1 is KGHSH and CDR2 is LQKENI. With 3 bases removed from V and 0 bases from J, the gap between germline ends came to 7 bases. The CDR3 has 14 residues. The CDR3 bases are TGTGCCAGCTCACCGACAAAGAGCACAGATACGCAGTATTTT. It yields the protein CASSPTKSTDTQYF.